The sequence of this T cell receptor beta chain was determined in a study of blood T cell repertoires in COVID-19. Study at large: Specimens from acute and convalescent COVID-19 originated in the United States, Italy and Spain.

Per the authors' pipeline: Quantification of nucleated cells was approximated via reference gene primer amplification. TCRdb's table, derived via immunoSEQ multiplex PCR, lists solely in-frame clones and lacks some. V and J calls and clone size follow that table, whereas D and trimming were derived from the DNA. Of fewer than 250,000 clones in the sample, over 70% were seen once. Germline V CDR1 and CDR2: MGHDK, SYGVNS. With 8 bases removed from V and 7 bases from J, the gap between germline ends came to 6 bases. This CDR3 region has 10 residues. This receptor was taken from a woman between 50 and 59 years old with acute or convalescent COVID-19. The sequenced material came from peripheral blood. J is TRBJ2-1 and V is TRBV25-1; D is unresolved. The chain's CDR3 is CASPPNEQFF. For the CDR3, the DNA is TGTGCCAGCCCTCCTAATGAGCAGTTCTTC.